The 4 T cell receptor beta chains below were found in one sample sequenced in a study of shared T cell receptors in the human thymus. Here immunoSEQ multiplex PCR was the method, and the copy in TCRdb shows in-frame clones only, minus some. This table holds around 340,000 clones, 85% to 95% found once. The source material was thymocytes. The source is a human donor.

The chain has TRBV29-1 and TRBJ1-1, with 11 bases fitting TRBD1. Germline loops: CDR1 SQVTM, CDR2 ANQGSEA. The CDR3 consists of 14 residues. J lost 6 bases, V lost 6 bases, and 9 bases had no gene match. CDR3 sequence reads: CSVRRGQGASEAFF. For the CDR3, the DNA is TGCAGCGTGCGCCGTGGACAGGGGGCATCTGAAGCTTTCTTT.

The chain combines TRBV6-5 with TRBJ2-1; tentatively, D is TRBD2 (7 bases). CDR3 size: 14 residues. CDR1 is MNHEY and CDR2 is SVGAGI in the germline V gene. The V end was cut by 4 bases, the J end by 5 bases, with 12 bases between. The CDR3 loop is CASSFLGGDNEQFF. The CDR3 DNA follows: TGTGCCAGCAGTTTTCTAGGGGGGGACAATGAGCAGTTCTTC.

V gene TRBV29-1 combines with J gene TRBJ1-2; D not resolved. V lost 2 bases and J lost 8, with 6 bases in between. There are 10 residues in the CDR3. Germline lookup yields CDR1 SQVTM and CDR2 ANQGSEA. CDR3 sequence: CSVERRGYTF. CDR3 DNA: TGCAGCGTTGAAAGGAGGGGCTACACCTTC.

The chain combines TRBV6-5 with TRBJ2-1; a possible D gene is TRBD1 (5 bases). Germline lookup yields CDR1 MNHEY and CDR2 SVGAGI. The germline V and J ends were trimmed by 5 bases and 4 bases, with 12 bases remaining between them. CDR3 length: 14 residues. The CDR3 DNA reads TGTGCCAGCAGTCCTTCGCAGGGATACAATGAGCAGTTCTTC. This translates into CASSPSQGYNEQFF.